This entry lists 18 T cell receptor beta chains sequenced from one sample in a study of cytomegalovirus exposure and HLA in healthy donors. This table comes from immunoSEQ multiplex PCR, and its TCRdb copy is limited to in-frame clones, with some not included. The repertoire has about 330,000 clones, about nine tenths of them found once; the top ten carry about 0.91%. The sequenced sample was PBMCs. The receptors originated from a woman under 30 in good health and CMV-seronegative.

V usage is TRBV6-1 and J usage is TRBJ2-7, with 10 positions matching TRBD1. CDR3 length: 14 residues. V shed 6 bases, J shed 2 bases, and the junction held 4 bases outside the gene matches. Germline CDR1 MNHNS, CDR2 SASEGT. The CDR3 sequence is CASRPGQGTYEQYF. DNA for the CDR3: TGTGCCAGCAGACCGGGACAGGGGACCTACGAGCAGTACTTC.

This clone was counted a few times. This chain uses TRBV7-9 with TRBJ2-3; possible D gene TRBD2, 6 bases. The CDR3 has 15 amino acids. Germline-derived CDR1 and CDR2 are SEHNR and FQNEAQ (reference sequence). V was cut by 3 bases and J by 4 bases, with 14 bases left in between. The chain's CDR3 is CASSLGLTEADTQYF. DNA for the CDR3: TGTGCCAGCAGCTTGGGACTTACGGAGGCAGATACGCAGTATTTT.

Concerning this clone: Different DNA sequences within this sample yield the same CDR3. The V and J genes are TRBV6-5 and TRBJ1-5; TRBD1 matches 7 bases. Looked up from germline, CDR1 is MNHEY and CDR2 is SVGAGI. The junction had 2 bases not matched to a gene; V was cut back by 5 bases and J by 4 bases. The CDR3 spans 13 residues. CDR3 sequence (DNA): TGTGCCAGCAGTAAACAGGGGAATCAGCCCCAGCATTTT. Amino acids: CASSKQGNQPQHF.

V is TRBV7-8 and J is TRBJ1-5, with unresolved D. The germline V gene encodes CDR1 SGHVS and CDR2 FQNEAQ. This CDR3 is built from 15 residues. Trimming left V 1 base short and J 0 bases short, with 7 bases between. CDR3 nucleotide sequence: TGTGCCAGCAGCTTAGTGCCAGATAGCAATCAGCCCCAGCATTTT. This translates into CASSLVPDSNQPQHF.

The gene calls are TRBV19 and TRBJ2-1, with 8 bases lining up with TRBD2. CDR3 size: 16 residues. Germline loops: CDR1 LNHDA, CDR2 SQIVND (reference sequence). V lost 5 bases to trimming and J lost 5 bases; unmatched junction nucleotides: 11. DNA for the CDR3: TGTGCCAGTAGTTCGGTAGCGGGATGGGCCCACAATGAGCAGTTCTTC. Encoded protein: CASSSVAGWAHNEQFF.

In its sample, this clone was seen a few times. This chain links TRBV28 with TRBJ2-7; TRBD1 matches 11 bases. The CDR3 loop spans 16 amino acids. J gave up 2 bases and V 6 bases, and 9 bases lay outside the gene matches. Germline CDR1 reads MDHEN; CDR2 reads SYDVKM. CDR3 region: CASSSPGQGGTYEQYF. The CDR3 DNA sequence: TGTGCCAGCAGCTCCCCGGGACAGGGGGGGACCTACGAGCAGTACTTC.

The chain employs TRBV6-6 and TRBJ1-2; D possibly corresponds to TRBD1 (5 bases). V was shortened by 7 bases and J by 2 bases, with 17 bases between the two germline ends. Germline lookup yields CDR1 MNHNY and CDR2 SVGAGI (reference sequence). CDR3 length: 15 amino acids. The CDR3 loop reads CASTDYGRGNYGYTF. The CDR3 DNA reads as TGTGCCAGCACTGATTATGGCCGGGGGAACTATGGCTACACCTTC.

The chain carries TRBV27 and TRBJ1-5; no clear D gene. V gave up 6 bases and J gave up 0 bases, with 18 bases separating them. Per the germline V gene, CDR1 is MNHEY and CDR2 is SMNVEV (reference sequence). This CDR3 has 17 residues. CDR3 bases: TGTGCCAGCAGCCGATGGACGGAGGACGTTAGCAATCAGCCCCAGCATTTT. Residues: CASSRWTEDVSNQPQHF.

This rearrangement joins TRBV28 to TRBJ1-5; 7 bases line up with TRBD1. The V gene end was trimmed by 4 bases and the J gene end by 9 bases; junction bases not matched to a gene: 12. Germline-derived CDR1 and CDR2 are MDHEN and SYDVKM. The CDR3 sequence is 15 residues long. The CDR3 sequence: CASSYLEGGRGPQHF. As DNA, the CDR3 is TGTGCCAGCAGTTACCTCGAAGGGGGCCGGGGGCCCCAGCATTTT. Filled out from reference TRBV28 and TRBJ1-5, the complete variable domain reads DVKVTQSSRYLVKRTGEKVFLECVQDMDHENMFWYRQDPGLGLRLIYFSYDVKMKEKGDIPEGYSVSREKKERFSLILESASTNQTSMYLCASSYLEGGRGPQHFGDGTRLSIL.

In this sample, this clone turned up once. The gene calls are TRBV19 and TRBJ1-1, with D possibly TRBD1 on 5 matching bases. From germline, CDR1 is LNHDA and CDR2 SQIVND (reference sequence). Trimming removed 7 bases at V and 3 bases at J, with 9 bases between. The CDR3 runs 12 residues. The CDR3 sequence is CASTGQYTEAFF. CDR3 DNA: TGTGCCAGTACAGGGCAGTACACTGAAGCTTTCTTT.

The V call is TRBV28, the J call TRBJ1-2; 10 bases are a match to TRBD1. The ends lost 5 bases at V and 4 bases at J; junction bases unmatched: 13. The CDR3 contains 17 residues. The V gene's germline CDR1 is MDHEN and CDR2 SYDVKM. CDR3: CASSPLTGGVGTYGYTF. The CDR3 DNA follows: TGTGCCAGCAGTCCCTTGACAGGGGGCGTAGGGACCTATGGCTACACCTTC.

The chain has TRBV27 and TRBJ2-3; a weak D match, TRBD2 (6 bases). CDR1 is MNHEY and CDR2 is SMNVEV in the germline V gene (reference sequence). V lost 7 bases and J lost 2, with 16 bases in between. The CDR3 runs to 15 residues. The CDR3 region has the DNA TGTGCCAGCAAACCGGGACTCCGTCCCACAGATACGCAGTATTTT. Translated, it gives CASKPGLRPTDTQYF.

This clone appeared a single time. The CDR3 DNA reads TGTGCCAGCAGCTTAACTAGCGGGAGTGCAGATACGCAGTATTTT. It encodes CASSLTSGSADTQYF. The rearrangement uses TRBV5-4 and TRBJ2-3; TRBD2 agrees at 11 bases. Trimming cost V 2 bases and J 4 bases; bases outside gene matches: 3. Germline V gene sequence: CDR1 SGHNT, CDR2 YYREEE (reference sequence). The CDR3 runs 15 residues.

The chain carries TRBV5-6 and TRBJ1-1; 7 positions agree with TRBD1. The V gene's germline CDR1 is SGHDT and CDR2 YYEEEE. J lost 4 bases, V lost 4 bases, and 4 bases had no gene match. CDR3 length: 13 amino acids. In DNA form, the CDR3 reads TGTGCCAGCAGCCGACAGGGCGGCACTGAAGCTTTCTTT. Translation: CASSRQGGTEAFF.

The V gene is TRBV30, the J gene TRBJ2-7, with 12 bases aligning to TRBD1. The trim removed 5 bases at V and 5 bases at J, leaving 7 bases unmatched. Germline-derived CDR1 and CDR2 are GTSNPN and SVGIG (reference sequence). This CDR3 comprises 14 residues. CDR3 protein: CAWLSGTGGDEQYF. The CDR3 region has the DNA TGTGCCTGGCTTTCCGGGACAGGGGGCGACGAGCAGTACTTC.

On this clone itself: One end of the junction is discordant with germline, which a read error may explain. The V gene is TRBV28, the J gene TRBJ1-5, with D maybe TRBD1 (5 bases). Germline V lookup: CDR1 MDHEN, CDR2 SYDVKM. The CDR3 covers 13 residues. The CDR3 region has the DNA TGCGCGGGGGGAAGAGGGGGCAATCAGCCCCAGCATTTT. Translating it yields CAGGRGGNQPQHF.

With respect to this clone: Relative to the germline gene, one junction end is altered; a read error may explain this. The chain couples TRBV4-1 to TRBJ2-2, with 10 bases matching TRBD2. Germline CDR1 and CDR2: MGHRA and YSYEKL. CDR3 length: 18 amino acids. The DNA of the CDR3 is TGCGCCAGCACCCAACTCATAGCGGGAGGAACTAGCACCGGGGAGCTGTTTTTT. As protein: CASTQLIAGGTSTGELFF.

This chain links TRBV28 with TRBJ2-5, with a possible D match to TRBD2 (5 bases). Germline CDR1 reads MDHEN; CDR2 reads SYDVKM. This CDR3 has 20 amino acids. V was trimmed by 2 bases and J by 3 bases, leaving 28 bases between them. The CDR3 sequence is CASSLPPGYSGSISKETQYF. The CDR3 nucleotides are TGTGCCAGCAGTTTACCGCCCGGATACAGCGGATCAATATCAAAAGAGACCCAGTACTTC.